The clone carrying this T cell receptor (beta chain) was detected a few times. These data come from a study of brain T cells in children with intractable seizures. Time point defined: blood from clinic visit 5 months post-surgery; TSC patient then seizure free. Produced via immunoSEQ multiplex PCR; TCRdb's table is partial and in-frame only. Of under 400,000 clones in the sample, about 93% were seen once. The CDR3 totals 15 residues. V was shortened by 8 bases and J by 2 bases, with 17 bases between the two germline ends. This sequence was found in a boy younger than two with tuberous sclerosis and intractable seizures. The rearrangement joins TRBV5-3 to TRBJ2-1; tentative D call: TRBD2 (6 bases). TRBV5-3 is marked as an open reading frame, function uncertain. This material consisted of peripheral blood, taken more than 4 months after surgery. CDR3 amino acids: CASILRRLAYNEQFF. The CDR3 nucleotides are TGTGCCAGCATCTTGAGGAGACTAGCCTACAATGAGCAGTTCTTC.